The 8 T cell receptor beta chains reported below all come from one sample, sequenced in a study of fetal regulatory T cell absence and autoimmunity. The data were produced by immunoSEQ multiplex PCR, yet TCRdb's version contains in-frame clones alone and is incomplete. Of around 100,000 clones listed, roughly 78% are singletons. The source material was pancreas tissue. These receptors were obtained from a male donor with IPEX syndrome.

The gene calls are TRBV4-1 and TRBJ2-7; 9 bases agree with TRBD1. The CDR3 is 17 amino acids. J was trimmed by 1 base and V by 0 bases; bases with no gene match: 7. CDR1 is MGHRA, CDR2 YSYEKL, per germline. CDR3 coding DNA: TGCGCCAGCAGCCAAGATCAGGGGGACAGGGCTTCCTACGAGCAGTACTTC. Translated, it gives CASSQDQGDRASYEQYF.

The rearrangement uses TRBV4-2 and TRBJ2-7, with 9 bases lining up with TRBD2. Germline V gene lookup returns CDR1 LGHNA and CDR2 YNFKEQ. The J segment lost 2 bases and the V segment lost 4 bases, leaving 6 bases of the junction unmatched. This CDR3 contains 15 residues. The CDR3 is CASSPEGGGAYEQYF. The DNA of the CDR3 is TGTGCCAGCAGCCCCGAGGGCGGGGGGGCCTACGAGCAGTACTTC.

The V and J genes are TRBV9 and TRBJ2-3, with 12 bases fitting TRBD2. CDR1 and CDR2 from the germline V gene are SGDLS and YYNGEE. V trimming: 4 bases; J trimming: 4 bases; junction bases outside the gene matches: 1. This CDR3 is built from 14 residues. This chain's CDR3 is CASSRLAGADTQYF. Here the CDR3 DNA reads TGTGCCAGCAGCCGACTAGCGGGGGCAGATACGCAGTATTTT. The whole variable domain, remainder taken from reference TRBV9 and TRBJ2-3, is DSGVTQTPKHLITATGQRVTLRCSPRSGDLSVYWYQQSLDQGLQFLIQYYNGEERAKGNILERFSAQQFPDLHSELNLSSLELGDSALYFCASSRLAGADTQYFGPGTRLTVL.

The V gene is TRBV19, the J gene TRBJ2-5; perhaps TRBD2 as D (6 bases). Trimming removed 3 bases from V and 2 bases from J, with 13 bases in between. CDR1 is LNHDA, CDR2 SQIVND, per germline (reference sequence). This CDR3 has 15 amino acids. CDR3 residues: CASSIRFAGQETQYF. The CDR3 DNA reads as TGTGCCAGTAGTATCCGGTTCGCGGGACAAGAGACCCAGTACTTC.

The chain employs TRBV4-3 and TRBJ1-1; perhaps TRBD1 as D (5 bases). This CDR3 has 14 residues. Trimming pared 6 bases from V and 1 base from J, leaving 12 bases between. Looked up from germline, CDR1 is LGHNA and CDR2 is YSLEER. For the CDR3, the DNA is TGCGCCAGCAGACGACTGGGGGGGAACACTGAAGCTTTCTTT. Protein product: CASRRLGGNTEAFF.

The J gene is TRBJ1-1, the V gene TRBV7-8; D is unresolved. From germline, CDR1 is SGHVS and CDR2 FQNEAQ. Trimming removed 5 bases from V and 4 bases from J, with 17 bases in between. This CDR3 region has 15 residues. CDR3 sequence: CASSPRDKGGTEAFF. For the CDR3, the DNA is TGTGCCAGCAGCCCGAGGGATAAGGGAGGCACTGAAGCTTTCTTT.

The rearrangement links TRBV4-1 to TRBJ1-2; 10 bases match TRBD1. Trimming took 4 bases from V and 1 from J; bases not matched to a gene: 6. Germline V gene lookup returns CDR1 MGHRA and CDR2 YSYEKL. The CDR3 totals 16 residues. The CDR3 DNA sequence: TGCGCCAGCAGCCCAGGCGGACAGGGGGGTAACTATGGCTACACCTTC. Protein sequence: CASSPGGQGGNYGYTF.

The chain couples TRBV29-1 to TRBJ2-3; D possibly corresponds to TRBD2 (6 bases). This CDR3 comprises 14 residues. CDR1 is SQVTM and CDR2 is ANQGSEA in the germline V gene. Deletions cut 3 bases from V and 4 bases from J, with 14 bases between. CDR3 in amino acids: CSVEAGQASDTQYF. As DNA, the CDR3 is TGCAGCGTTGAGGCGGGGCAAGCATCAGATACGCAGTATTTT.